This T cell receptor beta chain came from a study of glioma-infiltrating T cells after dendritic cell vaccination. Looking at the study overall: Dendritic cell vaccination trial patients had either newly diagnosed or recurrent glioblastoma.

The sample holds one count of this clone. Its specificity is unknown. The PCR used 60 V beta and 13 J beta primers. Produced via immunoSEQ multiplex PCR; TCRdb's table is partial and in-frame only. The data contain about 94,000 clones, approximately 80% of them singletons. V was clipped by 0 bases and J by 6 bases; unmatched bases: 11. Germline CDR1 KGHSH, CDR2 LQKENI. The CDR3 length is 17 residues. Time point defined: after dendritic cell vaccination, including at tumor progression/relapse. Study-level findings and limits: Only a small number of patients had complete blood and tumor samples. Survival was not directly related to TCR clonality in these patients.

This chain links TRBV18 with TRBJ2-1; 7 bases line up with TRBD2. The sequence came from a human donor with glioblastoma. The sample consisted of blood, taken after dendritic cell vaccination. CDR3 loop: CASSPPSGPAGINEQFF. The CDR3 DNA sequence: TGTGCCAGCTCACCACCGTCGGGCCCAGCGGGAATCAATGAGCAGTTCTTC.